This TCR beta chain was recorded in a study of cytomegalovirus exposure and HLA in healthy donors (dated by TCRdb to the late 2010s). Describing the broader study: An earlier analysis of approximately 600 of the donors reported about 250 Gb of sequence data and 100 million to 140 million unique TCR beta sequences from 150 million to 200 million T cells. An early release covering about 600 HLA-typed donors comprised approximately 300 gigabases of sequencing data and 85 million or so unique TCR sequences. The genetic ancestry cluster associated with self-reported Caucasian donors included approximately 85% of the 398 genotyped donors. The study was designed to test whether signatures of past pathogen exposure could be identified by cataloging public T cell receptors. Using immunosequencing, the study profiled T cell repertoires from 666 subjects and related those repertoires to cytomegalovirus serostatus. A separate validation cohort of approximately 130 different subjects was used in addition to the 666-subject first cohort. High-throughput TCR immunosequencing, statistical association of individual TCRs with disease status, and machine learning were combined to predict cytomegalovirus infection status. To study patterns of TCR occurrence, a later analysis re-analyzed previously published TCR beta repertoires from 550 to 800 donors and added high-resolution HLA genotyping. The later analysis used no new phenotypic data to find candidate immune exposures, relying instead on TCR beta sequences and their occurrence across donors. An earlier analysis of roughly 600 of the donors used high-throughput TCR beta sequencing to judge whether each TCR beta V gene segment behaved as functional or pseudogenic. Donor age, sex, ethnicity and CMV serostatus were compiled together with the repertoire data. A later genetic analysis used genome-wide SNP genotypes for about three fifths of the 666 donors, treating that subset as a discovery cohort. All discovery cohort repertoires had been generated on a single sequencing platform. Both class I and class II loci were covered by HLA typing, at four-digit resolution. Typing coverage varied by locus: roughly 620-640 donors for A, B, C, DRB1 and DQB1; roughly 520 for DQA1; around 610 for DPA1; about 450 for DPB1. Four to six DR-DQ haplotypes were handled as single units for association and clustering, since linkage in the cohort was strong. Among almost 400 genotyped donors of the cohort, an average of roughly 240,000 unique TCR beta nucleotide sequences were sequenced per donor, roughly 18% of them non-productive. The study at large found these results: The study gave a list of around 170 TCR beta chains associated with cytomegalovirus. A later analysis found that most CMV-associated TCR beta chains appeared HLA-restricted, with HLA associations seemingly driven largely by CMV exposure. The authors suggested that the approach could potentially be generalized to other disease states and immunological phenotypes. Correlated functional status among segregating V segments might be attributable to linkage disequilibrium, but an unknown experimental factor could not be ruled out. The presence/absence analyses assumed that sequencing depth was roughly uniform across donors, and that assumption may not be true. Assigning TCR associations to individual alleles was difficult when HLA alleles, especially DR and DQ, strongly co-occurred. An association between a missense DCLRE1C variant and V-gene and J-gene trimming of TCR beta chains was found in a later genetic analysis and replicated in an independent cohort. Because HLA typing was missing for some donors at each locus, association tests included only the typed subset. Some IMGT-functional V segments, including TRBV6-2 and TRBV6-3, could not be told apart with the 87-base-pair reads, so those segments were excluded. The earlier analysis of some 540 of the donors excluded over 15 rarely observed V segments, including chromosome 9 orphons, because counts were too low. Compared with the roughly 700-donor mean, donors in an Asian-associated ancestry cluster had fewer N-insertions in productive TCRs, according to a later genetic analysis. For the cohort, immune exposure information was limited to CMV serostatus. In this cohort, only TCR beta chains were sequenced, and detectable features were limited by the absence of alpha or paired-chain data. In a later analysis, the rate of TCR association differed among HLA loci, with DRB1 alleles having the most associated TCRs and HLA-C alleles having the fewest. A cluster of highly shared sequence variants was judged likely to represent a technical artifact of the sequencing pipeline. In a later analysis, several top co-occurrence clusters were reported to appear linked to parvovirus B19, influenza, CMV and Epstein-Barr virus. Broadly in line with IMGT annotations, most TCR beta V segments showed up in productive rearrangements about 90% or about 30% of the time in an earlier analysis of around 550 of the donors. Specific HLA alleles were associated with 16,951 TCR beta sequences at a false discovery rate of 0.05 in a later analysis. The classifier was reported to diagnose cytomegalovirus status with high specificity and sensitivity in both the original cohort and the validation cohort. A further reported finding was that TCR beta sequences accurately predicted the HLA-A and HLA-B alleles for most subjects in the first cohort. Most TCR sequences were seen in very few donors, while some public TCRs were found in many individuals. In vitro tests confirmed that three of the cytomegalovirus-associated TCR beta chains recognize cytomegalovirus antigens. A later analysis found that HLA-associated TCR beta chains were more clonally expanded and had lower generation probabilities than equally common non-associated chains.

The CDR3 runs 15 residues from the cysteine to the phenylalanine. The only DNA kept is the CDR3, 45 bases in frame from the first base. The V and J ends are trimmed by 1 base and 4 bases, leaving 13 bases between them. Per the germline V gene, MNHEY is the CDR1 and SVGAGI is the CDR2. The cohort was made up of roughly 670 healthy bone marrow donors. At the time of sampling, every cohort member was nominally healthy, though immune exposures that went unrecorded were likely present. The donor tested CMV seropositive, placing the donor among the 290 or so seropositive members of the cohort. Each donor provided a peripheral blood sample, and peripheral blood mononuclear cells were used for TCR beta sequencing. The Qiagen DNeasy Blood Extraction Kit was used to extract genomic DNA from the blood cell samples. Libraries were prepared through the immunoSEQ multiplex PCR assay. The multiplex PCR relied on a mix of 60 forward primers for TCR Vbeta segments and 13 reverse primers for TCR Jbeta segments. The CDR3 region of rearranged TCR beta genes was amplified from genomic DNA by a multiplex PCR assay. The amplified TCR beta libraries were sequenced on the Illumina HiSeq System as 87-base-pair reads. In the original analysis: A later analysis tallied roughly 80 million unique TCR beta chains across the 666 repertoires, and approximately 12 million of those chains were shared by two or more donors. A nearest-neighbor algorithm error-corrected the raw reads and collapsed the reads into unique sequences, merging closely related sequences to remove PCR and sequencing errors. CDR3 sequences were aligned to IMGT reference sequences to assign V, D and J gene segments. Each retained sequence needed at least a six-nucleotide match to both a V gene segment and a J gene segment. Rearrangements were classified as productive when the CDR3 lacked stop codons and remained in frame with V and J, and all other rearrangements were classified as non-productive. Following IMGT convention, CDR3 was defined as the stretch from the second conserved V-encoded cysteine to the conserved J-encoded phenylalanine. The earlier analysis of some 580 of the donors excluded any sequence lacking an unambiguous match to a single V gene segment. In an earlier analysis of around 600 of the donors, V segments were called functional above 56.7% productive rearrangements and were called segregating when the between-donor standard deviation exceeded 5%. A statistical classification framework was built for diagnosing cytomegalovirus status from the catalog of TCR beta chain sequences. V and J gene assignment, in a later analysis, came from comparing TCR nucleotide sequences with IMGT/GENE-DB human TR gene sequences. Using the TCRdist pipeline, a later analysis assigned CDR3 sequences along with most-parsimonious VDJ recombination scenarios. In a later analysis, each TCR beta chain was defined by its CDR3 amino acid sequence together with its V-gene family, and reads without a unique V-gene family were excluded. In a later analysis, fewer than 600 highly shared, low-generation-probability nucleotide sequences were removed to address suspected cross-contamination and a sequencing artifact. A later analysis calculated a clonal expansion index for each public chain from normalized within-repertoire ranks of inferred template counts. In a later analysis, generation probabilities were computed using a VDJ recombination model fitted to out-of-frame rearrangements, and the results were checked against IGoR. Hypergeometric tests were used in a later analysis to score TCR-TCR, TCR-HLA and TCR-CMV co-occurrence, with a repertoire-size bias correction applied to the TCR pairs. A later analysis estimated false discovery rates by permuting HLA or CMV assignments 20 times. In a later analysis, co-occurring TCRs were grouped with DBSCAN, and TCRdist sequence similarity was added when clustering was performed within HLA-allele-positive subsets. Repertoires with fewer than 30,000 or more than 120,000 public chains were left out of co-occurrence clustering, as were several repertoires with anomalous nucleotide sharing. The immuneACCESS repertoire file appears here via TCRdb, limited to in-frame rearrangements. These files lack a portion of the clones; in checked studies, under half of the deficit traces to unresolved V genes, and the cause of the others is not known. V and J calls and clone size are those listed in that table; D and trimming were worked out from the DNA. This sample lists about 170,000 clones; approximately 70% were detected once. The ten most abundant clones make up under 7% of the sample.

This clone was recorded once. No cognate antigen has been identified for it. Base-call qualities are not available, and no considerably larger clone is one nucleotide away. The chain employs TRBV6-5 and TRBJ1-2, with no confident D gene call. The origin of this receptor is a woman aged 18-30 years in good health and CMV-seropositive. The sample taken for sequencing was PBMCs. CDR3 sequence: CASSYLGVEGYGYTF. The DNA is TGTGCCAGCAGTTACTTGGGAGTGGAAGGCTATGGCTACACCTTC.